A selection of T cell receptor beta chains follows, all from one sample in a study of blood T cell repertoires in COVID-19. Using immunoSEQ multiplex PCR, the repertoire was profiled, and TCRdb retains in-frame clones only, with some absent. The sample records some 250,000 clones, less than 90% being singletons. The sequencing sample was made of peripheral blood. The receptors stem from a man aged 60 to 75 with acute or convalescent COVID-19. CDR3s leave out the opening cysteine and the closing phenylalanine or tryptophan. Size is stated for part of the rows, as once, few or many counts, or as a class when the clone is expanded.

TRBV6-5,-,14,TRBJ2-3,ASSYSSAGPLDTQY
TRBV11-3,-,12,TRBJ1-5,ASSLEGVREPQH
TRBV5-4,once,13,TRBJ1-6,ASSSYRAEDSPLH
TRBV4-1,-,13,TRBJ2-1,ASSHGRWGRNEQF
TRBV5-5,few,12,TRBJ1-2,ASSLAEGSYGYT
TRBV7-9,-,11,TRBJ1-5,ASSSTGDQPQH
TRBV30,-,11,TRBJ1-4,AWSRQGNEKLF
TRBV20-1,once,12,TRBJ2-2,SASRHEGAGELF
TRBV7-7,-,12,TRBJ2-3,ASSLGTGSDTQY
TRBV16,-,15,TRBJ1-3,ASSSSGQPSSGNTIY
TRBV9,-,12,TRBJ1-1,ASSPGQGYTEAF
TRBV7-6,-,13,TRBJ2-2,ASSYRQGYTGELF
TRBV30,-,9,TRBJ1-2,AWTPGYGYT
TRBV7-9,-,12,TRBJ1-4,ASTPWGQGEKLF
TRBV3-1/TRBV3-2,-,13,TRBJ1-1,ASSPTPAGAAEAF
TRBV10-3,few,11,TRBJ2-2,AISDEGFGELF
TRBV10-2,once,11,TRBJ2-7,ASIEDGSYEQY
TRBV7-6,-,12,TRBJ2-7,ASSSRTGSYEQY
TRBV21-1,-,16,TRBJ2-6,ASSHSAGNLKGANVLT
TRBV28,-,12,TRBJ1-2,ASSFGTGVEGYT
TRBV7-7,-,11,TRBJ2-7,ASSPQGAGEQY
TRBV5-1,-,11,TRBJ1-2,ASSSNREGGYT
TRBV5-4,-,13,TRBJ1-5,ASSSDMGQVQPQH
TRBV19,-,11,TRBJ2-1,ASSTGGYNEQF
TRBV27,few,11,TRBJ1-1,ASSSRGGTEAF
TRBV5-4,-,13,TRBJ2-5,ASSLSGQLQETQY
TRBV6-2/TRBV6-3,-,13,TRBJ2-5,ASSYGRGIGETQY
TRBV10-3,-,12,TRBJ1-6,AIRDTGTGPPLH
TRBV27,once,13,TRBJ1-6,ASSPSGQANSPLH
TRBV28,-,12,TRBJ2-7,ASSPGLSSYEQY
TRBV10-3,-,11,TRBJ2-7,AITGGQGGEQY
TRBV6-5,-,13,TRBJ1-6,ASSYGQGANSPLH
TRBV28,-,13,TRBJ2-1,ASSSTSGRANEQF
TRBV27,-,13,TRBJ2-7,ASSFPASPITEQY
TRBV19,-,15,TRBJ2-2,ASRVKTGRANTGELF
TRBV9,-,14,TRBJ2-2,ASSVDQGGNTGELF
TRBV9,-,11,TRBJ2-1,ASSSYGGDEQF
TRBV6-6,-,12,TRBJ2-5,ASSYRQTQETQY
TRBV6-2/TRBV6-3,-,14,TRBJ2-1,ASSYSKGIAGNEQF
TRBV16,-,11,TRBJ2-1,ASSQSRYNEQF
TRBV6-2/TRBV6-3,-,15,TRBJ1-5,ASSYSRKAGLNQPQH
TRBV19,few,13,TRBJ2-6,ASRFDRTGANVLT
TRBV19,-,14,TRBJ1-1,ASIGPNRDLNTEAF
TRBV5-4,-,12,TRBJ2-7,ASSLQGSSYEQY
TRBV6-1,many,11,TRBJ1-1,ASSDRANTEAF
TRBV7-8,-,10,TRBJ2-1,ASSVLSYEQF